Each of the 11 T cell receptor beta chains below was sequenced from the same sample in a study of beta chain features in type 1 diabetes. Isolated RNA was reverse transcribed in full, so expressed TCRB transcripts were sequenced. Produced via immunoSEQ multiplex PCR; TCRdb's table is partial and in-frame only. The data contain about 470,000 clones, approximately 30% of them singletons. The specimen was naive CD4+ T cells from blood. The source of these receptors is a young man in good health.

The rearrangement links TRBV30 to TRBJ1-1, with no clear D. Per germline, CDR1 GTSNPN and CDR2 SVGIG (reference sequence). CDR3 length: 12 amino acids. Trimming cost V 2 bases and J 6 bases, with 10 bases left between them. The CDR3 sequence is CAWSPGKAEAFF. DNA for the CDR3: TGTGCCTGGAGTCCGGGGAAGGCTGAAGCTTTCTTT.

This rearrangement joins TRBV21-1 to TRBJ2-7. TRBV21-1 is marked as a pseudogene. This CDR3 is 14 amino acids long. The CDR3 reads CASRLTGTRHEQYF. The CDR3 DNA reads as TGTGCCAGCAGGCTTACCGGGACCAGGCACGAGCAGTACTTC.

The genes are TRBV2 and TRBJ2-5; D ambiguous. This CDR3 comprises 10 residues. CDR1 and CDR2 (germline): SNHLY, FYNNEI. The germline V and J ends were trimmed by 8 bases and 6 bases, with 7 bases remaining between them. CDR3: CASRIKTQYF. CDR3 bases: TGTGCCAGCCGCATAAAGACCCAGTACTTC.

The rearrangement joins TRBV2 to TRBJ2-7; D is unresolved. Germline assignment: CDR1 SNHLY and CDR2 FYNNEI. Trimming removed 5 bases at V and 9 bases at J, with 11 bases between. The CDR3 totals 11 residues. CDR3 residues: CASSTTSVQYF. CDR3 DNA sequence: TGTGCCAGCAGTACCACCAGTGTGCAGTACTTC.

J is TRBJ2-4 and V is TRBV27, with TRBD2 as a possible D gene (6 bases). The CDR3 totals 16 residues. Germline V CDR1 and CDR2: MNHEY, SMNVEV (reference sequence). V shed 6 bases and J shed 5 bases, with 20 bases lying between them. CDR3 sequence: CASSPRSWRDENIQYF. CDR3 DNA: TGTGCCAGCAGCCCCCGGTCCTGGAGGGACGAAAACATTCAGTACTTC.

The genes are TRBV7-2 and TRBJ2-5; 10 bases agree with TRBD2. There are 16 residues in the CDR3. The germline CDR1 and CDR2 sequences are SGHTA and FQGNSA. Trimming cost V 2 bases and J 3 bases; bases outside gene matches: 6. CDR3 nucleotides: TGTGCCAGCAGCTTATCCCCAGCGGGAGGGGAAGAGACCCAGTACTTC. Translation gives CASSLSPAGGEETQYF.

The chain is built from TRBV30 and TRBJ1-2; the match to TRBD1 covers 7 bases. Per the germline V gene, CDR1 is GTSNPN and CDR2 is SVGIG (reference sequence). Trimming took 3 bases from V and 8 from J; bases not matched to a gene: 6. CDR3 length equals 12 residues. In DNA form, the CDR3 reads TGTGCCTGGAGGCCAGGGGGTCCCGGCTACACCTTC. Its protein product is CAWRPGGPGYTF.

This clone has just a few counts. The rearrangement links TRBV5-1 to TRBJ2-5, with 9 bases lining up with TRBD1. J gave up 4 bases and V 4 bases, and 8 bases lay outside the gene matches. Germline CDR1 SGHRS, CDR2 YFSETQ. This CDR3 spans 15 amino acids. The CDR3 spells CASSVTGTGLETQYF. CDR3 bases: TGCGCCAGCAGCGTTACCGGGACAGGGTTAGAGACCCAGTACTTC.

The chain has TRBV5-1 and TRBJ2-5; D not resolved. The CDR3 loop spans 15 amino acids. V was shortened by 0 bases and J by 5 bases, with 14 bases between the two germline ends. Per germline, CDR1 SGHRS and CDR2 YFSETQ. CDR3 DNA: TGCGCCAGCAGCTTGGAAAGACCGCTGAGGGAGACCCAGTACTTC. Translating it yields CASSLERPLRETQYF.

This clone was recorded a few times. V and J are TRBV30 and TRBJ1-3; no reliable D call. The V gene lost 4 bases and the J gene lost 0 bases, with 22 bases spanning the gap. The CDR3 runs 18 residues. In germline, CDR1 is GTSNPN, CDR2 SVGIG (reference sequence). CDR3 bases: TGTGCCTGGACCACCCCGTGGGGTCCGGCGCGCTCTGGAAACACCATATATTTT. Amino acid sequence: CAWTTPWGPARSGNTIYF.

The J gene is TRBJ2-5, the V gene TRBV4-2, with D unclear. Germline V gene sequence: CDR1 LGHNA, CDR2 YNFKEQ. The V end was cut by 0 bases, the J end by 7 bases, with 18 bases between. The CDR3 loop spans 16 amino acids. In nucleotides, the CDR3 is TGTGCCAGCAGCCAAGATATCGGCTCGGGTCGATGGACCCAGTACTTC. This codes for CASSQDIGSGRWTQYF.